Following are 6 T cell receptor beta chains from one sample sequenced in a study of blood T cells in healthy people across ages. A second PCR of 7 to 11 cycles used a sample-barcoded 5' primer and a J-beta primer mix. TCRdb re-called the 5' RACE reads through MiXCR, storing one row per CDR3 protein. The sample records about 1.6 million distinct CDR3 sequences, almost 35% being singletons. The source material was blood. These receptors were taken from a woman under 40 in good health.

This clonotype was picked up a small number of times. V usage is TRBV30 and J usage is TRBJ1-5; weak D call: TRBD1 (6 bases). The ends were cut back, 4 bases at V and 3 bases at J, with 22 bases in the middle. CDR1 and CDR2 from the germline V gene are GTSNPN and SVGIG (reference sequence). The length of the CDR3 is 17 residues. CDR3 in amino acids: CAWTPGAGRRNNQPQHF. CDR3 DNA: TGTGCCTGGACCCCAGGGGCGGGAAGAAGAAACAATCAGCCCCAGCATTTT. Full variable domain (missing parts from reference TRBV30 and TRBJ1-5): SQTIHQWPATLVQPVGSPLSLECTVEGTSNPNLYWYRQAAGRGLQLLFYSVGIGQISSEVPQNLSASRPQDRQFILSSKKLLLSDSGFYLCAWTPGAGRRNNQPQHFGDGTRLSIL.

The chain employs TRBV3-1 and TRBJ2-2, with TRBD1 matching over 9 bases. V was clipped by 4 bases and J by 5 bases; unmatched bases: 11. Germline values: CDR1 LGHDT, CDR2 YNNKEL (reference sequence). The CDR3 spans 17 residues. The CDR3 coding sequence is TGTGCCAGCAGCCCGGGCCTACAGGGGGCGCAAACCGGGGAGCTGTTTTTT. The encoded protein is CASSPGLQGAQTGELFF.

Only one count was recorded for this clonotype. This sequence may be a read error, since a much larger clone differs from it by one base. The chain couples TRBV7-3 to TRBJ2-3; 14 bases align to TRBD2. The germline V gene has CDR1 SGHTA and CDR2 FQGTGA. The CDR3 runs 17 residues. CDR3 in amino acids: CASSPGTSGGSTGTQYF. The CDR3 DNA reads TGTGCCAGCAGCCCCGGGACTAGCGGGGGTAGCACAGGTACGCAGTATTTT.

This clonotype occurred a few times. The rearrangement links TRBV12-3 or TRBV12-4 to TRBJ2-1; TRBD2 aligns across 13 bases. The CDR3 spans 15 residues. After removal of 5 bases from V and 5 bases from J, the junction contained 3 bases not matched to a gene. CDR3 sequence (DNA): TGTGCCAGCAGTGAGGGACTAGCGGGGAACAATGAGCAGTTCTTC. It translates to CASSEGLAGNNEQFF.

The sample holds a few counts of this clonotype. At one end the junction does not follow the germline gene, possibly because of a read error. The V gene is TRBV4-2, the J gene TRBJ2-1; tentatively, D is TRBD1 (6 bases). CDR3 length equals 17 residues. Germline V lookup: CDR1 LGHNA, CDR2 YNFKEQ. This chain's CDR3 is CAGSQDLVGTKNNEQFF. CDR3 bases: TGTGCCGGCAGCCAAGACTTAGTGGGGACAAAAAACAATGAGCAGTTCTTC.

This clonotype was found a few times. The rearrangement joins TRBV28 to TRBJ2-5, with 7 nucleotides matching TRBD2. Germline CDR1 is MDHEN and CDR2 is SYDVKM. The trim removed 5 bases at V and 9 bases at J, leaving 9 bases unmatched. This CDR3 is built from 13 residues. The CDR3 sequence is CASSIRRREAQYF. CDR3 sequence (DNA): TGTGCCAGCAGTATCAGACGACGGGAGGCCCAGTACTTC.